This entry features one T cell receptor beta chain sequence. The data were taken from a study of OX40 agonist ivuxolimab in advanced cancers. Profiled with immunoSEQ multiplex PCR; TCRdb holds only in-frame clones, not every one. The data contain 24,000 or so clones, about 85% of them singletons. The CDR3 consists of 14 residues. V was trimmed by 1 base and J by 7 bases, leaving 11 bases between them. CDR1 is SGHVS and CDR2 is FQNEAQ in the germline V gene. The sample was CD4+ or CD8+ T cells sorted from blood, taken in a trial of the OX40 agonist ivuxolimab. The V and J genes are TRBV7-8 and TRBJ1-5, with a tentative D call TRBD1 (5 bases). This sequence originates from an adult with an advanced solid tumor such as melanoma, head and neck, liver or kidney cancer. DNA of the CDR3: TGTGCCAGCAGCTTAGATGGGGGTCCCCAGCCCCAGCATTTT. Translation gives CASSLDGGPQPQHF. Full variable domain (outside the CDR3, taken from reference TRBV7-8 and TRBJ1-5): GAGVSQSPRYKVAKRGQDVALRCDPISGHVSLFWYQQALGQGPEFLTYFQNEAQLDKSGLPSDRFFAERPEGSVSTLKIQRTQQEDSAVYLCASSLDGGPQPQHFGDGTRLSIL.